The TCR beta chain described here comes from a study of blood T cell repertoires in COVID-19. The method was immunoSEQ multiplex PCR; TCRdb's version includes in-frame clones alone and lacks a portion of them. Among 200,000 to 300,000 clones, over 75% were seen once, and the ten largest hold under 2.5%. The CDR3 sequence is 15 residues long. The V gene's germline CDR1 is SGHRS and CDR2 YFSETQ. V shed 0 bases and J 3 bases; nucleotides not matched to a gene: 6. The receptor's source is a woman aged 45-59 years with acute or convalescent COVID-19. The sequenced sample was peripheral blood. This chain connects TRBV5-1 to TRBJ2-7, with 7 bases aligning to TRBD1. The CDR3 is CASSLGRGQDYEQYF. The CDR3 coding sequence is TGCGCCAGCAGCTTGGGGAGAGGACAGGACTACGAGCAGTACTTC.